A single sample gave rise to the 24 T cell receptor beta chains below, sequenced in a study of CD8+CD57+ T cells in acquired aplastic anemia. Flow cytometry had shown expanded CD8+CD57+ cells in the patients chosen for sequencing. Genomic DNA constituted the template upon which TCR beta VDJ and CDR3 profiling was performed. TCRdb redid the calling of the reads with MiXCR, one entry per CDR3 protein. The sample shows tens of thousands of distinct CDR3 sequences, roughly three quarters of them seen only once. The sample was sorted CD4+, CD8+, or CD8+CD57+ T cells (not recorded which) from PBMCs. All receptors come from a human donor with aplastic anemia.

The chain has TRBV10-3 and TRBJ1-5; a weak D match, TRBD1 (6 bases). Trimming cost V 1 base and J 4 bases, with 8 bases left between them. CDR1 is ENHRY and CDR2 is SYGVKD in the germline V gene. CDR3 length: 14 residues. The DNA of the CDR3 is TGTGCCATCAGTGAGTTACAGGGTAATCAGCCCCAGCATTTT. It codes for CAISELQGNQPQHF.

The chain combines TRBV24-1 with TRBJ1-5; 7 positions match TRBD1. There are 14 residues in the CDR3. J gave up 5 bases and V 3 bases, and 3 bases lay outside the gene matches. In germline, CDR1 is KGHDR, CDR2 SFDVKD. Here the CDR3 reads CATSDRQGHQPQHF. CDR3 coding DNA: TGTGCCACCAGTGATCGACAGGGACATCAGCCCCAGCATTTT.

J is TRBJ2-7 and V is TRBV5-1; D assignment may be TRBD1 or TRBD2 (5 bases each). The CDR3 has 15 residues. The ends were cut back, 0 bases at V and 3 bases at J, with 13 bases in the middle. Germline CDR1 and CDR2: SGHRS and YFSETQ. As DNA, the CDR3 is TGCGCCAGCAGCTTGGGAGGGGTAGGAGTCTACGAGCAGTACTTC. Amino acid sequence: CASSLGGVGVYEQYF.

On this clonotype itself: A much larger clone sits a single nucleotide away, making a read error possible. This chain connects TRBV11-2 to TRBJ1-4; D unresolved. The CDR3 spans 15 residues. Germline CDR1 and CDR2: SGHAT and FQNNGV. CDR3 amino acids: CASGLDLATNEKLFF. CDR3 nucleotide sequence: TGTGCCAGCGGCTTAGACCTAGCAACTAATGAAAAACTGTTTTTT.

This CDR3 is CAIGGQGASGANVLTF. The CDR3 region has the DNA TGTGCCATCGGGGGACAGGGGGCGTCGGGGGCCAACGTCCTGACTTTC. The rearrangement uses TRBV10-3 and TRBJ2-6, with 12 bases fitting TRBD1. The germline CDR1 and CDR2 sequences are ENHRY and SYGVKD. CDR3 size: 16 residues. V was pared by 8 bases and J by 4 bases, with 6 bases of the junction left unmatched.

The chain recombines TRBV10-2 with TRBJ1-6; 9 bases are shared with TRBD1. The CDR3 runs 14 residues. The germline gives CDR1 WSHSY, CDR2 SAAADI. Trimming at V came to 3 bases and at J to 9 bases, leaving 3 bases not matched to a gene. CDR3: CASSDLGQGSPLHF. The CDR3 DNA is TGCGCCAGCAGTGATTTGGGACAGGGTTCACCCCTCCACTTT.

The chain couples TRBV29-1 to TRBJ2-2; 10 bases align to TRBD1. Trimming took 5 bases from V and 4 from J; bases not matched to a gene: 4. CDR1 SQVTM and CDR2 ANQGSEA come from the germline V gene. The CDR3 is made up of 14 amino acids. DNA of the CDR3: TGCAGCGTTTCCGGACAGGGGGTCACCGGGGAGCTGTTTTTT. As protein: CSVSGQGVTGELFF.

The V and J genes are TRBV7-8 and TRBJ1-1; weak D call: TRBD1 (6 bases). Trimming shortened V by 4 bases and J by 1 base, and 7 bases separated the two germline ends. This CDR3 contains 13 residues. Looked up from germline, CDR1 is SGHVS and CDR2 is FQNEAQ. The chain's CDR3 is CASSSDRNTEAFF. The CDR3 DNA follows: TGTGCCAGCAGCTCGGACAGGAACACTGAAGCTTTCTTT.

As regards this clonotype: Sequence at one end of the junction differs from germline and may be a read error. This rearrangement joins TRBV7-7 to TRBJ2-2, with D unclear. CDR3 length equals 14 residues. Per the germline V gene, CDR1 is SSHAT and CDR2 is FNYEAQ (reference sequence). This CDR3 reads CASSLAFNGGELFF. The DNA of the CDR3 is TGTGCTAGCAGCTTGGCCTTTAATGGCGGGGAGCTGTTTTTT.

A word on this clonotype: A clone one base away is much larger, so this may be a read error. V usage is TRBV5-4 and J usage is TRBJ1-1; D might be TRBD1 (6 bases). Looked up from germline, CDR1 is SGHNT and CDR2 is YYREEE (reference sequence). The CDR3 has 13 amino acids. As DNA, the CDR3 is TGTGCCGGCAGCCAAGCCAGGGGAAGTGAAGCTTTCTTT. As protein: CAGSQARGSEAFF.

The V call is TRBV2, the J call TRBJ1-5; D call uncertain. V lost 5 bases and J lost 2, with 7 bases in between. Germline CDR1 and CDR2: SNHLY and FYNNEI. This CDR3 has 13 amino acids. CDR3 residues: CASSTDGNQPQHF. The DNA for the CDR3 is TGTGCCAGCAGTACCGACGGCAATCAGCCCCAGCATTTT.

The genes are TRBV7-7 and TRBJ1-5; no reliable D call. The CDR3 loop spans 9 amino acids. CDR1 is SSHAT and CDR2 is FNYEAQ in the germline V gene (reference sequence). The CDR3 spells CASFGAQHF. CDR3 coding DNA: TGTGCGTCCTTTGGGGCCCAGCATTTT.

V usage is TRBV15 and J usage is TRBJ1-5, with a possible D match to TRBD1 (6 bases). Trimming took 0 bases from V and 11 from J, leaving 14 bases between them. This CDR3 has 14 amino acids. Germline lookup yields CDR1 LNHNV and CDR2 YYDKDF (reference sequence). CDR3 in amino acids: CATSRDPRQDTQHF. CDR3 in DNA: TGTGCCACCAGCAGAGACCCCAGACAGGACACCCAGCATTTT. Full variable domain (rest looked up from reference TRBV15 and TRBJ1-5): DAMVIQNPRYQVTQFGKPVTLSCSQTLNHNVMYWYQQKSSQAPKLLFHYYDKDFNNEADTPDNFQSRRPNTSFCFLDIRSPGLGDTAMYLCATSRDPRQDTQHFGDGTRLSIL.

The gene calls are TRBV20-1 and TRBJ2-1, with 10 bases matching TRBD2. The germline CDR1 and CDR2 sequences are DFQATT and SNEGSKA (reference sequence). V was clipped by 6 bases and J by 10 bases; unmatched bases: 3. The CDR3 extends over 11 amino acids. Here the CDR3 reads CSAGLAIEQFF. CDR3 sequence (DNA): TGCAGTGCGGGACTAGCGATAGAGCAGTTCTTC.

The chain uses TRBV24-1 and TRBJ1-1; 7 positions match TRBD1. The CDR3 has 14 residues. V gave up 4 bases and J gave up 0 bases; unmatched junction bases: 1. The germline CDR1 and CDR2 sequences are KGHDR and SFDVKD. The CDR3 is CATSETGVNTEAFF. The DNA for the CDR3 is TGTGCCACCAGTGAAACAGGGGTGAACACTGAAGCTTTCTTT.

The CDR3 DNA follows: TGTGCCAGCAGCTTACAGGTTTATAATTCACCCCTCCACTTT. Protein sequence: CASSLQVYNSPLHF. V usage is TRBV5-6 and J usage is TRBJ1-6, with D possibly matching TRBD1 (5 bases). Looked up from germline, CDR1 is SGHDT and CDR2 is YYEEEE. Trimming took 2 bases from V and 4 from J, leaving 7 bases between them. The length of the CDR3 is 14 residues.

V usage is TRBV7-2 and J usage is TRBJ2-5; a possible D gene is TRBD2 (6 bases). The CDR3 sequence is 14 residues long. Trimming took off 4 bases at V and 5 bases at J, with 14 bases between the two ends. Germline V gene sequence: CDR1 SGHTA, CDR2 FQGNSA. DNA of the CDR3: TGTGCCAGCAGCTCGACCGGGACTCAGGAGACCCAGTACTTC. Its protein product is CASSSTGTQETQYF.

This chain connects TRBV10-3 to TRBJ1-1; D not resolved. The germline gives CDR1 ENHRY, CDR2 SYGVKD. CDR3 length: 12 residues. V lost 11 bases to trimming and J lost 11 bases, with 21 bases between them. Here the CDR3 reads CALEAPTEGAFF. Written as DNA, the CDR3 is TGTGCCCTAGAGGCCCCCACGGAAGGGGCTTTCTTT.

Points on this clonotype: A read error may account for a junction end that differs from germline. Written as DNA, the CDR3 is TGTGCCAGCAGTAATCCCAGTGAGCAGTGCTTC. It codes for CASSNPSEQCF. This rearrangement joins TRBV7-6 to TRBJ2-1; D not resolved. CDR3 length: 11 residues. The germline V gene encodes CDR1 SGHVS and CDR2 FNYEAQ.

The chain combines TRBV2 with TRBJ1-2; 8 positions match TRBD1. V was clipped by 4 bases and J by 4 bases; unmatched bases: 14. The CDR3 is 17 residues long. In germline, CDR1 is SNHLY, CDR2 FYNNEI. The CDR3 DNA is TGTGCCAGCAGTGTTCACCCGGTAGACAGGGGCCCCTATGGCTACACCTTC. Translation gives CASSVHPVDRGPYGYTF.

This chain joins TRBV14 and TRBJ1-1; weak D call: TRBD1 (5 bases). The CDR3 consists of 12 residues. CDR1 SGHDN and CDR2 FVKESK come from the germline V gene. The ends were cut back, 0 bases at V and 11 bases at J, with 10 bases in the middle. CDR3 sequence reads: CASSQDRTNAFF. The CDR3 nucleotides are TGTGCCAGCAGCCAAGATAGGACAAACGCTTTCTTT.

This chain uses TRBV20-1 with TRBJ2-5, with D possibly called TRBD1 or TRBD2 (5 bases each). The V end was cut by 5 bases, the J end by 13 bases, with 20 bases between. The germline V gene encodes CDR1 DFQATT and CDR2 SNEGSKA (reference sequence). The CDR3 is 12 amino acids. CDR3 sequence (DNA): TGCAGTGCTGGTTTGAACACGGGGCTCCTGTACTTC. Translated: CSAGLNTGLLYF.

The rearrangement joins TRBV19 to TRBJ2-7; 7 nucleotides line up with TRBD1. CDR1 LNHDA and CDR2 SQIVND come from the germline V gene (reference sequence). V lost 6 bases and J lost 2; bases outside the gene matches: 7. The CDR3 length is 14 residues. Here the CDR3 reads CASRIRQGAYEQYF. CDR3 coding DNA: TGTGCCAGTAGGATCAGACAGGGCGCCTACGAGCAGTACTTC. Variable domain in full (rest from reference TRBV19 and TRBJ2-7): DGGITQSPKYLFRKEGQNVTLSCEQNLNHDAMYWYRQDPGQGLRLIYYSQIVNDFQKGDIAEGYSVSREKKESFPLTVTSAQKNPTAFYLCASRIRQGAYEQYFGPGTRLTVT.

This clonotype came up once. The chain is built from TRBV10-3 and TRBJ2-5, with 9 bases fitting TRBD2. The DNA matches TRBJ2-7 better at its end, which makes the J call doubtful. The CDR3 totals 13 residues. Germline V gives CDR1 ENHRY, CDR2 SYGVKD. The CDR3 reads CASIRGTSSEQYF. The DNA for the CDR3 is TGTGCCAGCATTCGGGGGACTAGCAGCGAGCAGTACTTC.